This TCR beta chain was identified in a study of blood T cells in healthy people across ages. This clonotype was detected only once. Its antigen is not known. Germline CDR1 is SGHRS and CDR2 is YFSETQ. CDR3 length equals 16 residues. With a J-beta primer mix and a sample-barcoded 5' primer, a second PCR ran about 7 to 12 cycles. TCRdb used MiXCR to reprocess the 5' RACE reads, holding one entry per CDR3 protein. The sample shows hundreds of thousands of distinct CDR3 sequences, 52% of them seen only once. Those donating, healthy Caucasian individuals from Russia, were aged roughly 6 to 90. Regarding the study as a whole: Older individuals had lower TCR beta diversity per million T cells (the decline was roughly linear).

The sequence came from an elderly woman in good health. Sequencing input: blood. The chain employs TRBV5-1 and TRBJ2-1, with a possible D match to TRBD1 (5 bases). Judging by the DNA end, TRBJ2-7 fits better; the J call may be wrong. CDR3 sequence reads: CASSGRQFSSYNEQYF. The CDR3 DNA is TGCGCCAGCAGCGGAAGACAGTTCAGCTCCTACAATGAGCAGTACTTC.